The entry that follows covers one T cell receptor (beta chain) sequence. These data belong to a study of control samples from healthy donors and cancer patients. The J segment lost 0 bases and the V segment lost 4 bases, leaving 3 bases of the junction unmatched. Germline V lookup: CDR1 SGHTA, CDR2 FQGNSA. The CDR3 covers 15 residues. Libraries were prepared by immunoSEQ multiplex PCR; TCRdb keeps only in-frame clonotypes and omits some of them. The sample includes about 130,000 clones, about 94% of them seen just once. The chain links TRBV7-2 to TRBJ2-7; 10 nucleotides line up with TRBD1. The specimen was PBMCs. The TCR comes from a man between 60 and 70 years old with colorectal cancer. The CDR3 loop reads CASSSGQGLSYEQYF. The CDR3 DNA follows: TGTGCCAGCAGCTCGGGACAGGGGCTCTCCTACGAGCAGTACTTC.